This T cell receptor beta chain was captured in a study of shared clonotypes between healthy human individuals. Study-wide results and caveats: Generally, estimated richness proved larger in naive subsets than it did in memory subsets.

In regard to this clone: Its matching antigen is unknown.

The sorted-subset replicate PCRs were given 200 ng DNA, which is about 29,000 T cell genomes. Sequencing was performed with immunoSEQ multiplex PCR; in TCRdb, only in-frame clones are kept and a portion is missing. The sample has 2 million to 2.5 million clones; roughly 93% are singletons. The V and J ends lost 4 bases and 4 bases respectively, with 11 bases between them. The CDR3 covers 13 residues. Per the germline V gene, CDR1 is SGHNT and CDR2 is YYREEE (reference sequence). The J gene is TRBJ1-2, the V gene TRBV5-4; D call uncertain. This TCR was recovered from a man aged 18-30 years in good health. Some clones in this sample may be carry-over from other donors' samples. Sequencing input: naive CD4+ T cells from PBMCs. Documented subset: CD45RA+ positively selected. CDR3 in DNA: TGTGCCAGCAGCCTCCGGGATGTCTATGGCTACACCTTC. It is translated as CASSLRDVYGYTF.